The 15 T cell receptor beta chains given below trace back to one sample, sequenced in a study of T cell responses to AZD1222 COVID-19 vaccine. Only in-frame clones appear in the TCRdb table, and some are missing; sequencing was by immunoSEQ multiplex PCR. The sample lists 120,000 or so clones, 92% occurring once. The sample was peripheral blood, taken on day 0 of AZD1222 vaccination. Receptor source: an adult in good health.

DNA of the CDR3: TGTGCCAGCTCACTGGGGACAGGGGGGACTAATCAGCCCCAGCATTTT. It is translated as CASSLGTGGTNQPQHF. The chain has TRBV18 and TRBJ1-5, with TRBD1 identical over 11 bases. The trim removed 4 bases at V and 4 bases at J, leaving 6 bases unmatched. Looked up from germline, CDR1 is KGHSH and CDR2 is LQKENI. The CDR3 loop spans 16 amino acids.

This clone was seen ten or more times. This chain links TRBV29-1 with TRBJ2-7, with D uncertain. Trimming left V 4 bases short and J 0 bases short, with 4 bases between. CDR3 length: 11 residues. Germline V lookup: CDR1 SQVTM, CDR2 ANQGSEA. This CDR3 reads CSVVGSYEQYF. The CDR3 DNA reads as TGCAGCGTTGTCGGCTCCTACGAGCAGTACTTC.

This clone appeared a few times. This chain joins TRBV21-1 and TRBJ1-2; the table's TRBD1 call for D was not verified on the DNA. TRBV21-1 is annotated as a pseudogene. The length of the CDR3 is 16 residues. As DNA, the CDR3 is TGTGCCAGCAGCAAAGTGGACAGGGGGCGGAGCTATGGCTACACCTTC. This gives the protein CASSKVDRGRSYGYTF.

This chain links TRBV5-1 with TRBJ1-4; TRBD1 might be the D (6 bases). Germline CDR1 SGHRS, CDR2 YFSETQ. The CDR3 is made up of 13 amino acids. The V and J ends lost 4 bases and 8 bases respectively, with 12 bases between them. The CDR3 spells CASSVGQSEKLFF. The CDR3 bases are TGCGCCAGCAGCGTTGGACAGAGCGAAAAACTGTTTTTT.

This chain joins TRBV29-1 and TRBJ2-5, with 8 bases that match TRBD1. The CDR3 is 14 amino acids. Germline V lookup: CDR1 SQVTM, CDR2 ANQGSEA. V lost 4 bases, J lost 1 base, and 5 bases stayed unmatched. The CDR3 nucleotides are TGCAGCGTTGTTCGGCAGGGGGCCCAAGAGACCCAGTACTTC. This sequence encodes CSVVRQGAQETQYF.

This sequence joins TRBV6-5 and TRBJ1-1; D not certain. The V and J ends lost 5 bases and 0 bases respectively, with 10 bases between them. The CDR3 covers 14 residues. CDR1 and CDR2 from the germline V gene are MNHEY and SVGAGI. CDR3 in DNA: TGTGCCAGCAGTCGCTCGGGGATGAACACTGAAGCTTTCTTT. Protein: CASSRSGMNTEAFF.

The chain is built from TRBV6-5 and TRBJ1-5; possible D gene TRBD1, 6 bases. V was trimmed by 6 bases and J by 7 bases, leaving 19 bases between them. The CDR3 is 15 residues long. In germline, CDR1 is MNHEY, CDR2 SVGAGI. This CDR3 is CASSSDSLGKQPQHF. CDR3 DNA: TGTGCCAGCAGCTCGGACAGCCTTGGAAAGCAGCCCCAGCATTTT.

V is TRBV11-3 and J is TRBJ2-7, with 7 positions matching TRBD1. CDR1 is SGHNT, CDR2 YENEEA, per germline. The CDR3 contains 12 residues. After removal of 6 bases from V and 7 bases from J, the junction contained 6 bases not matched to a gene. CDR3 amino acids: CASSHPRGEQYF. CDR3 nucleotide sequence: TGTGCCAGCAGTCACCCCAGGGGGGAGCAGTACTTC.

Here the CDR3 reads CASSSPGGTEAFF. The CDR3 nucleotides read TGTGCCAGCAGTTCCCCGGGGGGCACTGAAGCTTTCTTT. The chain combines TRBV5-4 with TRBJ1-1, with D maybe TRBD1 (5 bases). The germline V gene encodes CDR1 SGHNT and CDR2 YYREEE (reference sequence). The CDR3 covers 13 residues. Trimming cost V 5 bases and J 4 bases, with 12 bases left between them.

This chain links TRBV4-1 with TRBJ2-3; the D is unclear. The CDR3 consists of 14 residues. CDR1 and CDR2 from the germline V gene are MGHRA and YSYEKL. V was cut by 0 bases and J by 2 bases, with 6 bases left in between. The CDR3 sequence is CASSQDPNTDTQYF. The CDR3 nucleotides are TGCGCCAGCAGCCAAGATCCCAACACAGATACGCAGTATTTT.

A single count supports this clone. The chain carries TRBV6-5 and TRBJ1-2; D is undetermined. CDR3 size: 10 residues. CDR1 is MNHEY and CDR2 is SVGAGI in the germline V gene. V gave up 6 bases and J gave up 14 bases, with 13 bases separating them. The DNA for the CDR3 is TGTGCCAGCAGGGTCCGGGTCCTGACCTTC. This gives the protein CASRVRVLTF.

The chain recombines TRBV18 with TRBJ1-2, with no clear D. Germline CDR1 is KGHSH and CDR2 is LQKENI. The V and J ends lost 0 bases and 1 base respectively, with 9 bases between them. CDR3 length: 15 residues. CDR3 coding DNA: TGTGCCAGCTCACCACCCTTCGGGTTTAACTATGGCTACACCTTC. Protein product: CASSPPFGFNYGYTF.

The chain has TRBV7-2 and TRBJ2-7; maybe TRBD2 (5 bases). This CDR3 is 12 amino acids long. Germline assignment: CDR1 SGHTA and CDR2 FQGNSA. V shed 4 bases and J shed 7 bases, with 11 bases lying between them. The CDR3, as DNA: TGTGCCAGCAGCTACGGAGGTTTTGAGCAGTACTTC. Translated, it gives CASSYGGFEQYF.

The gene calls are TRBV5-5 and TRBJ1-5; TRBD1 is a possible D gene (5 bases). Germline V gene data show CDR1 as SGHKS and CDR2 as YYEKEE (reference sequence). The CDR3 consists of 15 residues. The germline V and J ends were trimmed by 0 bases and 0 bases, with 7 bases remaining between them. The CDR3 is CASSLGGYSNQPQHF. CDR3 in DNA: TGTGCCAGCAGCTTGGGGGGGTATAGCAATCAGCCCCAGCATTTT.

This chain uses TRBV10-3 with TRBJ1-1; TRBD1 might be the D (6 bases). The V gene lost 10 bases and the J gene lost 6 bases, with 12 bases spanning the gap. In germline, CDR1 is ENHRY, CDR2 SYGVKD. This CDR3 spans 11 amino acids. CDR3 residues: CATKGVAEAFF. CDR3 nucleotides: TGTGCCACTAAGGGGGTCGCTGAAGCTTTCTTT.